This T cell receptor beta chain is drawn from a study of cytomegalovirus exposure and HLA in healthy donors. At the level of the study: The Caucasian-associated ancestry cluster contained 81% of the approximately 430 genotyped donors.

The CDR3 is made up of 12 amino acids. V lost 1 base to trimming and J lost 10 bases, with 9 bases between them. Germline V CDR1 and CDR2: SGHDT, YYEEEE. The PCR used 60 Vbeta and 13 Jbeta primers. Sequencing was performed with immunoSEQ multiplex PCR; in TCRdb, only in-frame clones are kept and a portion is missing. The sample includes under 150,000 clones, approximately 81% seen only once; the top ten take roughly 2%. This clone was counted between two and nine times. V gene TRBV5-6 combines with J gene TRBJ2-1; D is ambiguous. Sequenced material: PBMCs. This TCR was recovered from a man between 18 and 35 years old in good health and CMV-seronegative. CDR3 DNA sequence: TGTGCCAGCAGCTTGATCAATCGGGAGCAGTTCTTC. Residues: CASSLINREQFF.